These T cell receptor beta chains were read from a single sample in a study of cytomegalovirus exposure and HLA in healthy donors. This table comes from immunoSEQ multiplex PCR, and its TCRdb copy is limited to in-frame clones, with some not included. The sample lists fewer than 250,000 clones; about three quarters were seen once. Sequenced sample: PBMCs. These receptors were obtained from a male donor in good health and CMV-seronegative. The CDR3 runs from the conserved cysteine through the conserved F or W.

TRBJ2-7 | TRBV6-5 | CASSYSAGGGEQYF
TRBJ1-5 | TRBV6-6 | CASSYSGAGQPQHF
TRBJ2-2 | TRBV28 | CASSSQSLQETNTGELFF
TRBJ1-1 | TRBV6-5 | CASRGGQGRQAFF
TRBJ2-1 | TRBV7-9 | CASTTPPEGYNEQFF
TRBJ1-1 | TRBV7-2 | CASSKGPPTEAFF
TRBJ2-2 | TRBV2 | CASSEGQGGTGELFF
TRBJ2-5 | TRBV7-2 | CASGRPHIPGEQTQYF
TRBJ1-1 | TRBV7-2 | CASSLLQGSFMNTEAFF
TRBJ1-1 | TRBV19 | CASSIEGDTEAFF
TRBJ2-7 | TRBV30 | CAWSVADYGYEQYF
TRBJ2-7 | TRBV7-9 | CASSWGRSGLPYEQYF
TRBJ2-3 | TRBV6-5 | CASHPSGTDTQYF
TRBJ2-7 | TRBV7-9 | CASSYPGTGDYEQYF
TRBJ2-1 | TRBV28 | CASSLVRGGEYNEQFF
TRBJ2-2 | TRBV7-3 | CASSLVAGGAGELFF
TRBJ1-5 | TRBV27 | CASSTRTGANQPQHF
TRBJ2-1 | TRBV6-1 | CASIWQAYNEQFF
TRBJ2-4 | TRBV6-1 | CASSEGGGWDSVAKNIQYF
TRBJ1-2 | TRBV14 | CASSPDRDYGYTF
TRBJ2-1 | TRBV27 | CASSLLGSSYNEQFF
TRBJ1-5 | TRBV5-4 | CASSLAGQPQHF
TRBJ2-5 | TRBV19 | CASSITARGETQYF
TRBJ2-2 | TRBV10-3 | CAISGTGVTGELFF
TRBJ1-4 | TRBV7-9 | CASSPGHSTNEKLFF
TRBJ2-3 | TRBV29-1 | CSVARLAVSTDTQYF
TRBJ1-2 | TRBV7-9 | CASSFTGAYGYTF
TRBJ1-2 | TRBV7-8 | CASSPEDSEIYTF
TRBJ2-5 | TRBV6-5 | CASRISGGQETQYF
TRBJ2-7 | TRBV7-2 | CASSPRLDPSYEQYF
TRBJ2-7 | TRBV7-2 | CASSYSGGGEQYF
TRBJ1-5 | TRBV7-9 | CASRAGNQPQHF
TRBJ2-2 | TRBV7-3 | CASSLGGAGELFF
TRBJ1-1 | TRBV29-1 | CSVAAGWGMNTEAFF
TRBJ1-1 | TRBV28 | CASSLSWTGRENEAFF
TRBJ1-5 | TRBV27 | CASESPAGYSNQPQHF
TRBJ2-1 | TRBV11-2 | CASSPTRGGIYEQFF
TRBJ2-7 | TRBV7-2 | CASSRPGGRSYYEQYF
TRBJ2-7 | TRBV10-2 | CASSESTPGLAVFYEQYF
TRBJ2-1 | TRBV6-4 | CASSDSTSGSNEQFF
TRBJ2-3 | TRBV19 | CASRASATDTQYF
TRBJ1-2 | TRBV4-1 | CASNQGPQDGYTF
TRBJ1-1 | TRBV27 | CASSLSRGLNTEAFF
TRBJ2-5 | TRBV19 | CASSPLDRGRGETQYF
TRBJ2-2 | TRBV28 | CASSSGQGELFF
TRBJ1-2 | TRBV6-1 | CASQRDLHGYTF
TRBJ1-2 | TRBV5-1 | CASSLAFVGANYGYTF
TRBJ1-2 | TRBV27 | CASSLLGDLGGYTF
TRBJ2-7 | TRBV5-6 | CASSFGDRRPYEQYF
TRBJ2-7 | TRBV6-6 | CASGTSGLPYEQYF
TRBJ2-7 | TRBV15 | CATREAGGKSGHEQYF
TRBJ1-2 | TRBV7-3 | CASSLTPATGGDGYTF
TRBJ2-2 | TRBV7-7 | CASSLNRPANTGELFF